The subject of this entry is one T cell receptor beta chain. Its cognate antigen is unknown. From blood CD8+ and CD4+ T cells, TCR beta sequences were generated. About 0.5 to 1 ug RNA was reverse transcribed with random hexamers. Across 54 Vbeta and 13 Jbeta, TCR beta CDR3 was amplified with immunoSEQ multiplex PCR. TCRdb analysed the immunoSEQ multiplex PCR reads with MiXCR anew, one entry per CDR3 protein. The top ten hold more than 0.2% of the sample, which has roughly 150,000 distinct CDR3 sequences, about 94% seen once. This specimen belongs to a study of CD8 T cells in Susac syndrome. The germline V gene encodes CDR1 SGHAT and CDR2 FQNNGV. Trimming took 3 bases from V and 1 from J, leaving 6 bases between them. The CDR3 covers 13 residues. Study-wide results and limits: As the study acknowledged, the number of individuals in its TCR sequencing and HLA analysis was relatively small.

This rearrangement joins TRBV11-2 to TRBJ1-2; D not certain. Input material: CD8+ T cells from PBMCs. The clonotype originates from a human donor with multiple sclerosis. CDR3 nucleotide sequence: TGTGCCAGCAGCTTCGGTAATAACTATGGCTACACCTTC. Its protein is CASSFGNNYGYTF.